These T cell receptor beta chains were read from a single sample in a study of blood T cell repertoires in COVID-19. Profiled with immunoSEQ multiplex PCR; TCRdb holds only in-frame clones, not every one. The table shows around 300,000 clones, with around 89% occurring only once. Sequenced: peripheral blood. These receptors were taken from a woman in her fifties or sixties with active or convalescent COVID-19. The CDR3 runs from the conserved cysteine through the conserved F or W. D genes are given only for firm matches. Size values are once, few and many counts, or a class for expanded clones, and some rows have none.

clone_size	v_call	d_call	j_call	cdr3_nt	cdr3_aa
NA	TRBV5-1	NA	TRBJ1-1	TGCGCCAGCAGCTTGGAGGACAACCCGAACACTGAAGCTTTCTTT	CASSLEDNPNTEAFF
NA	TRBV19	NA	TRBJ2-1	TGTGCCAGTAGTCGGGTTTCCCCGGTCGGGGATGAGCAGTTCTTC	CASSRVSPVGDEQFF
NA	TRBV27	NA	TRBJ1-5	TGTGCCAGCAGTTTCCTCAGCAATCAGCCCCAGCATTTT	CASSFLSNQPQHF
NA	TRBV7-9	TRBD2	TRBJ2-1	TGTGCCAGCAGCTTAGACGGGAGGTGGGGAAGCTCCTACAATGAGCAGTTCTTC	CASSLDGRWGSSYNEQFF
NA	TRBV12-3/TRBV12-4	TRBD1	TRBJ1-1	TGTGCCAGCAGCAGGGACAGGCACACTGAAGCTTTCTTT	CASSRDRHTEAFF
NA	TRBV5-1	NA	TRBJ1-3	TGCGCCAGCAGCTTGGACGGGGGACCTGGAAACACCATATATTTT	CASSLDGGPGNTIYF
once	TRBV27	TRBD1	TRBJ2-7	TGTGCCAGCAAGTTTGCGGGACAGGGCTACGAGCAGTACTTC	CASKFAGQGYEQYF
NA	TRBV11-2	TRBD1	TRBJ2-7	TGTGCCAGCAGCTCCCGGACAGGGAGGTACGAGCAGTACTTC	CASSSRTGRYEQYF
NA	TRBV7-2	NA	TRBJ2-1	TGTGCCAGCAGCCCTACAGGGGGGGTCTACAATGAGCAGTTCTTC	CASSPTGGVYNEQFF
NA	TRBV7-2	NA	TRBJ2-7	TGTGCCAGCAGCTCGCGGCCTCGCGGCACCTACGAGCAGTACTTC	CASSSRPRGTYEQYF
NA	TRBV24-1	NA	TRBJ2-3	TGTGCCACCAGTGATTCGGCGGTCCTTAGCACAGATACGCAGTATTTT	CATSDSAVLSTDTQYF
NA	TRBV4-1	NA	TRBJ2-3	TGCGCCAGCAGCAGGCTAGCGAGCACAGATACGCAGTATTTT	CASSRLASTDTQYF
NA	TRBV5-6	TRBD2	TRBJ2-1	TGTGCCAGCAGCTGGGGTGGCGGGGGGGCCAGGAATGAGCAGTTCTTC	CASSWGGGGARNEQFF
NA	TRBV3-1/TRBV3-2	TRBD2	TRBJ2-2	TGTGCCAGCAGCCAACCTAGCGGGTCGAACACCGGGGAGCTGTTTTTT	CASSQPSGSNTGELFF
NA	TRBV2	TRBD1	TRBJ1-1	TGTGCCAGCAGGGGGGACAGGGGCGCTATGAACACTGAAGCTTTCTTT	CASRGDRGAMNTEAFF
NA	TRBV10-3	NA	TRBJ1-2	TGTGCCACGGTGTGGGGTGAGGGTGGCTACACCTTC	CATVWGEGGYTF
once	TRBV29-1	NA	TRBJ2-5	TGCAGCGTTGAAGATCAAGGTCCTAGCCCCCAGTACTTC	CSVEDQGPSPQYF
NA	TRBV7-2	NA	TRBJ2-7	TGTGCCAGCACCCCCGGGAGCCCGTCCTACGAGCAGTACTTC	CASTPGSPSYEQYF
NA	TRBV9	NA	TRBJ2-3	TGTGCCAGCAGCGTAGGTGAGGGAGTACTGTCAGATACGCAGTATTTT	CASSVGEGVLSDTQYF
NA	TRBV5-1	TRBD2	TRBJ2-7	TGCGCCAGCAGCTCGTCCGCGGGAGGGCCCTACGAGCAGTACTTC	CASSSSAGGPYEQYF
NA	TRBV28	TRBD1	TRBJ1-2	TGTGCCAGCAGCCTACAGGGGTATGGCTACACCTTC	CASSLQGYGYTF
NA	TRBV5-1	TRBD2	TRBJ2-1	TGCGCCAGCAGCTTGGTCGAGGGACTAGCGGTTGAGCAGTTCTTC	CASSLVEGLAVEQFF
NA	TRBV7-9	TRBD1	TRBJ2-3	TGTGCCAGCAGCTTTCAGGGGGAACATACGCAGTATTTT	CASSFQGEHTQYF